This entry features one T cell receptor beta chain sequence. Its cognate antigen is unknown. These data come from a study of CD8+ T cells in alopecia areata. As for the study in general: Tofacitinib administration to treated patients was oral, at 5 to 10 mg twice daily. Tofacitinib therapy lasting 6 to 18 months was followed by 6 months off drug. Study observations and caveats: Significant decreases in scalp clonality and expanded CD8+ clones followed tofacitinib treatment. Scalp samples also yield sequences of resident alphabeta T cells from normal skin.

The treatment denotes: oral pan-JAK inhibitor, 5-10 mg twice daily. With V trimmed by 0 bases and J by 2 bases, 5 bases remained unmatched. Germline assignment: CDR1 SGHRS and CDR2 YFSETQ. This CDR3 spans 15 amino acids. Reverse transcribed after extraction, RNA yielded cDNA as the sequencing template. The repertoire was sequenced with immunoSEQ multiplex PCR; TCRdb's copy has only in-frame clones and lacks some. This sample yields around 290,000 clones, of which 58% are seen a single time; around 1.7% belongs to the top ten. This chain uses TRBV5-1 with TRBJ2-7, with TRBD2 matching 7 bases. This specimen was CD4+ T cells sorted from blood, taken at week 24, from a patient treated with tofacitinib. The TCR originated in a human donor with alopecia areata. The CDR3: CASSLEGGRPYEQYF. The CDR3 DNA follows: TGCGCCAGCAGCTTGGAGGGAGGGAGACCCTACGAGCAGTACTTC. Variable domain in full (rest from reference TRBV5-1 and TRBJ2-7): KAGVTQTPRYLIKTRGQQVTLSCSPISGHRSVSWYQQTPGQGLQFLFEYFSETQRNKGNFPGRFSGRQFSNSRSEMNVSTLELGDSALYLCASSLEGGRPYEQYFGPGTRLTVT.